This T cell receptor beta chain is from a study of blood T cell repertoires in COVID-19. How the authors handled the data: It was from reference gene primer amplification that nucleated cell counts were estimated. Some clones are missing from TCRdb's copy, which holds only in-frame ones; the method was immunoSEQ multiplex PCR. The DNA gave D and trimming, while V, J and clone size come from that table. The table includes 650,000 to 800,000 clones, 70% to 90% detected once. This clone was observed once. Germline V gene lookup returns CDR1 MNHNY and CDR2 SVGAGI (reference sequence). Deletions cut 1 base from V and 3 bases from J, with 8 bases between. CDR3 length: 14 residues.

The source material was peripheral blood. This TCR was sampled from a woman between 18 and 29 years old with acute or convalescent COVID-19. The chain is built from TRBV6-6 and TRBJ2-3; possibly TRBD2 for D (6 bases). CDR3 region: CASSYYGGTDTQYF. The CDR3 DNA follows: TGTGCCAGCAGTTACTACGGGGGTACAGATACGCAGTATTTT.